Below, 23 T cell receptor beta chains from the same sample are listed, as sequenced in a study of T-cell reconstitution after alpha-beta-depleted transplantation in children (dated by TCRdb to 2016 to 2017). What this sample's treatment or condition label stands for: allogeneic hematopoietic cell transplantation with graft depleted of TCRalphabeta T cells and CD19 B cells. Library method: PCR. Reads for this sample came from an Illumina HiSeq 2500. Molecular barcoding was employed in the preparation of TCR libraries, with unique molecular identifiers being used to normalize TCRbeta repertoire quantification. TCRdb cleaned the public reads at Q25 with fastp, built clones with MiXCR and kept in-frame beta chains. Identical CDR3 proteins give one entry, which carries the most common genes and DNA. The sample contains 220,000 or so distinct CDR3 sequences, around 7.8% of them found a single time. The ten largest clones represent just under 6.5% of the sample.

The source material was PBMCs, mostly from graft donor cells, sampled 180 days after TCRalphabeta/CD19-depleted stem cell transplant. The receptors stem from a male patient younger than 18 who had a stem cell transplant for acute lymphoblastic leukemia, so the T cells may come from the graft donor.

A word on this clonotype: Being one base from a much bigger clone, this may be a read error. This rearrangement joins TRBV4-3 to TRBJ2-1; 9 bases agree with TRBD2. The CDR3 loop spans 17 amino acids. Germline V gene lookup returns CDR1 LGHNA and CDR2 YSLEER. The CDR3 DNA reads TGCGCCAGCAGCCCACTCTTTAGCGGGGGCGCCTACAATGACCAGTTCTTC. Protein sequence: CASSPLFSGGAYNDQFF.

Ten or more counts support this clonotype. The V call is TRBV5-1, the J call TRBJ1-2; D gene unclear. The germline V gene has CDR1 SGHRS and CDR2 YFSETQ. The V end lost 0 bases, the J end lost 4 bases, and 16 bases lay between the germline ends. The CDR3 spans 16 residues. CDR3 sequence reads: CASSLALAANLYGYTF. The CDR3 DNA reads TGCGCCAGCAGCTTGGCTCTGGCGGCGAATCTCTATGGCTACACCTTC.

This clonotype showed up just a few times. The rearrangement joins TRBV9 to TRBJ2-7, with TRBD1 matching over 9 bases. V was pared by 6 bases and J by 0 bases, with 4 bases of the junction left unmatched. The CDR3 has 14 residues. CDR1 and CDR2 (germline): SGDLS, YYNGEE. The CDR3 here is CASTPGQGSYEQYF. In DNA form, the CDR3 reads TGTGCCAGCACTCCGGGACAGGGCTCCTACGAGCAGTACTTC.

This clonotype was seen ten or more times. The CDR3 loop is CSVPGAAHEQYF. The DNA for the CDR3 is TGCAGTGTTCCGGGGGCCGCCCACGAGCAGTACTTC. J is TRBJ2-7 and V is TRBV20-1; D is possibly TRBD1 or TRBD2 (6 bases each). Germline assignment: CDR1 DFQATT and CDR2 SNEGSKA (reference sequence). The CDR3 covers 12 residues. The V gene lost 7 bases and the J gene lost 5 bases, with 15 bases spanning the gap.

This clonotype was counted many times. The chain links TRBV28 to TRBJ2-3, with D tentatively TRBD2 (5 bases). The CDR3 is 20 residues long. Germline V gene lookup returns CDR1 MDHEN and CDR2 SYDVKM. V gave up 5 bases and J gave up 0 bases, with 27 bases separating them. The DNA for the CDR3 is TGTGCCAGCAGTCTTTCTTCTTTAGCGCACCTTTTTTCTAGCACAGATACGCAGTATTTT. This sequence encodes CASSLSSLAHLFSSTDTQYF.

This clonotype was observed many times. This rearrangement joins TRBV6-1 to TRBJ2-1; 9 nucleotides line up with TRBD2. CDR3 length: 18 amino acids. Germline V gene sequence: CDR1 MNHNS, CDR2 SASEGT. The trim removed 6 bases at V and 6 bases at J, leaving 18 bases unmatched. The CDR3 reads CASSPLTSGRIQSNEQFF. The CDR3 DNA is TGTGCCAGCAGCCCACTGACTAGCGGCCGAATCCAATCCAATGAGCAGTTCTTC.

V usage is TRBV14 and J usage is TRBJ2-7; weak D call: TRBD1 (6 bases). The CDR3 consists of 13 residues. V was clipped by 2 bases and J by 5 bases, with 10 bases between them. Germline assignment: CDR1 SGHDN and CDR2 FVKESK. CDR3 coding DNA: TGTGCCAGCAGCCAAACGGACAGCAACGAGCAGTACTTC. This translates into CASSQTDSNEQYF.

This clonotype was picked up many times. The rearrangement links TRBV5-1 to TRBJ2-7; D unclear. V dropped 4 bases and J dropped 2 bases, with 4 bases sitting between them. Germline V CDR1 and CDR2: SGHRS, YFSETQ. This CDR3 is 11 amino acids long. CDR3 amino acids: CASSQAYEQYF. The CDR3, as DNA: TGCGCCAGCAGCCAAGCCTACGAGCAGTACTTC.

Remarks on this clonotype: A read error is possible here, since a much larger clone lies one base away. V and J are TRBV4-3 and TRBJ1-1; D call uncertain. Germline-derived CDR1 and CDR2 are LGHNA and YSLEER. The germline V and J ends were trimmed by 4 bases and 3 bases, with 18 bases remaining between them. CDR3 length equals 16 residues. CDR3 residues: CASSPGAAKLHTEAFF. The CDR3 region has the DNA TGCGCCAGCAGCCCGGGAGCCGCGAAGTTGCACACTGAAGCTTTCTTT.

The sample holds many counts of this clonotype. This chain uses TRBV28 with TRBJ2-3, with D perhaps matching TRBD2 (6 bases). Trimming left V 8 bases short and J 3 bases short, with 18 bases between. The CDR3 has 15 residues. Germline V lookup: CDR1 MDHEN, CDR2 SYDVKM. The CDR3 sequence is CASDRGGWSTDTQYF. DNA for the CDR3: TGTGCCAGCGACCGTGGAGGGTGGTCGACAGATACGCAGTATTTT.

Many counts were recorded for this clonotype. The chain is built from TRBV4-1 and TRBJ2-1; 10 bases are shared with TRBD2. V lost 3 bases, J lost 7 bases, and 3 bases stayed unmatched. This CDR3 spans 14 amino acids. Germline V gene data show CDR1 as MGHRA and CDR2 as YSYEKL. CDR3 in DNA: TGCGCCAGCAGCCACTTAGCGGGGGGTAATGAGCAGTTCTTC. Amino acids: CASSHLAGGNEQFF.

The sample holds many counts of this clonotype. This chain joins TRBV6-1 and TRBJ2-3; 8 nucleotides align to TRBD2. V lost 5 bases and J lost 3; bases outside the gene matches: 7. This CDR3 contains 15 residues. Germline CDR1 MNHNS, CDR2 SASEGT. CDR3 protein: CASSPDGGETDTQYF. Here the CDR3 DNA reads TGTGCCAGCAGTCCAGACGGGGGGGAAACAGATACGCAGTATTTT.

This clonotype appeared many times. The V gene is TRBV5-1, the J gene TRBJ2-2, with D uncertain. V was trimmed by 2 bases and J by 4 bases, leaving 15 bases between them. This CDR3 has 16 amino acids. From germline, CDR1 is SGHRS and CDR2 YFSETQ. This CDR3 reads CASSLSESPSTGELFF. The CDR3 nucleotides read TGCGCCAGCAGCTTAAGCGAGTCCCCATCCACCGGGGAGCTGTTTTTT.

The table lists this clonotype with many counts. The rearrangement uses TRBV6-1 and TRBJ1-1; 10 nucleotides line up with TRBD1. With V trimmed by 6 bases and J by 5 bases, 12 bases remained unmatched. The CDR3 runs to 16 residues. The germline V gene has CDR1 MNHNS and CDR2 SASEGT. The CDR3 nucleotides are TGTGCCAGCAGCGCCGGGATGCGGGACAGGGGTACTGAAGCTTTCTTT. As protein: CASSAGMRDRGTEAFF.

This clonotype was seen many times. The chain carries TRBV20-1 and TRBJ2-7; 8 bases match TRBD1. The CDR3 runs 13 residues. The junction had 7 bases not matched to a gene; V was cut back by 3 bases and J by 6 bases. Germline CDR1 and CDR2: DFQATT and SNEGSKA (reference sequence). The chain's CDR3 is CSARWDRTSEQYF. In DNA, the CDR3 is TGCAGTGCTAGGTGGGACAGGACGAGCGAGCAGTACTTC.

This clonotype was counted ten times or more. The chain combines TRBV20-1 with TRBJ2-5, with unresolved D. Between the trimmed V and J ends, which lost 0 bases and 2 bases, there was a span of 7 bases. The germline V gene has CDR1 DFQATT and CDR2 SNEGSKA (reference sequence). This CDR3 is 13 amino acids long. The CDR3 sequence is CSAREDPQETQYF. CDR3 coding DNA: TGCAGTGCTAGAGAGGATCCTCAAGAGACCCAGTACTTC.

The table lists this clonotype with many counts. The chain has TRBV12-3 or TRBV12-4 and TRBJ1-2; D is perhaps TRBD1 (6 bases). V was pared by 6 bases and J by 8 bases, with 19 bases between. There are 14 residues in the CDR3. Here the CDR3 reads CASSPLGGAYGYTF. CDR3 nucleotides: TGTGCCAGCAGCCCCTTGGGGGGGGCTTACGGCTACACCTTC.

This clonotype was detected many times. This rearrangement joins TRBV28 to TRBJ1-1; no definite D call. Germline V gives CDR1 MDHEN, CDR2 SYDVKM. The V gene lost 2 bases and the J gene lost 0 bases, with 10 bases spanning the gap. The CDR3 covers 15 residues. CDR3 region: CASSLSARMNTEAFF. Here the CDR3 DNA reads TGTGCCAGCAGTTTAAGTGCACGGATGAACACTGAAGCTTTCTTT.

With regard to this clonotype: Just one base apart from a much larger clone, this may be a read error. The chain has TRBV11-2 and TRBJ2-7, with D perhaps matching TRBD1 or TRBD2 (5 bases each). This CDR3 has 13 amino acids. The germline CDR1 and CDR2 sequences are SGHAT and FQNNGV. The CDR3 sequence: CASSGDLLYERYF. The CDR3 DNA sequence: TGTGCCAGCAGCGGGGACCTCCTCTACGAGCGGTACTTC. Variable domain in full (rest from reference TRBV11-2 and TRBJ2-7): EAGVAQSPRYKIIEKRQSVAFWCNPISGHATLYWYQQILGQGPKLLIQFQNNGVVDDSQLPKDRFSAERLKGVDSTLKIQPAKLEDSAVYLCASSGDLLYERYFGPGTRLTVT.

In its sample, this clonotype was seen many times. V is TRBV29-1 and J is TRBJ2-1, with 8 bases identical to TRBD2. This CDR3 is 13 amino acids long. Germline loops: CDR1 SQVTM, CDR2 ANQGSEA. V shed 7 bases and J 4 bases; nucleotides not matched to a gene: 6. The CDR3 protein is CSETSAHYNEQFF. The CDR3 bases are TGCAGCGAGACTAGCGCACATTACAATGAGCAGTTCTTC.

This clonotype has a count of ten or more. CDR3 sequence: CASSWTGNYGYTF. The CDR3 DNA follows: TGTGCCAGCAGTTGGACAGGGAACTATGGCTACACCTTC. J is TRBJ1-2 and V is TRBV28, with 8 bases lining up with TRBD1. Germline V gene data show CDR1 as MDHEN and CDR2 as SYDVKM. The V gene end was trimmed by 4 bases and the J gene end by 2 bases; junction bases not matched to a gene: 0. This CDR3 is 13 amino acids long.

This clonotype was found many times. The CDR3 loop reads CASSGGSYEQYF. The CDR3, as DNA: TGCGCCAGCAGCGGGGGTTCCTACGAGCAGTACTTC. This chain joins TRBV5-1 and TRBJ2-7; D tentatively reads TRBD1 or TRBD2 (5 bases each). The V gene lost 4 bases and the J gene lost 1 base, with 6 bases spanning the gap. This CDR3 has 12 residues. In germline, CDR1 is SGHRS, CDR2 YFSETQ.

Points on this clonotype: Given a much more abundant clone one base away, this may be a read error. The V gene is TRBV11-2, the J gene TRBJ2-7; perhaps D is TRBD1 or TRBD2 (7 bases each). Germline CDR1 reads SGHAT; CDR2 reads FQNNGV. This CDR3 comprises 17 residues. The CDR3 here is CASSSEGAGVTSYGQYF. The DNA for the CDR3 is TGTGCCAGCAGCTCCGAGGGGGCGGGAGTTACTTCCTACGGGCAGTACTTC.